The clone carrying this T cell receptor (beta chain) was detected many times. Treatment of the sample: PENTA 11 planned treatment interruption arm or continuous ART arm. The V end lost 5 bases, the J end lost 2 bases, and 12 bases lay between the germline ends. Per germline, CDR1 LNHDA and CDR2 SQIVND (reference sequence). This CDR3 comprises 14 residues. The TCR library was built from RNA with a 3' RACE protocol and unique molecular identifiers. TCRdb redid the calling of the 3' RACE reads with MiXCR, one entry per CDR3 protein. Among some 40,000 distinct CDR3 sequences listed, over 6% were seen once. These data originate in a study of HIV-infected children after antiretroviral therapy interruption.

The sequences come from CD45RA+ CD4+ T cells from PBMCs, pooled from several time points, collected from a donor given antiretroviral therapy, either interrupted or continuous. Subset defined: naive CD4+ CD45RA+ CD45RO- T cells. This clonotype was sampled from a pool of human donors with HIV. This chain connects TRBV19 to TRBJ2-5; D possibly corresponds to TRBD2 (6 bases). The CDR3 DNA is TGTGCCAGTAGTTTCAACCGGGGGCAAGAGACCCAGTACTTC. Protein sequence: CASSFNRGQETQYF.